Listed here are 23 T cell receptor beta chains from one sample, sequenced in a study of T-cell reconstitution after alpha-beta-depleted transplantation in children. Unique molecular identifiers were incorporated during preparation of the TCRbeta library. TCRdb called the PCR reads again in MiXCR, with one record for every CDR3 protein. The sample holds about 610,000 distinct CDR3 sequences, over 9.5% seen once. The source was PBMCs from the stem cell graft donor, collected from the stem cell graft. The receptors were gathered from a human donor who donated a stem cell graft to a child with acute myeloid leukemia.

This clonotype occurred many times. The rearrangement uses TRBV14 and TRBJ2-7; D gene ambiguous. The CDR3 covers 12 residues. With 6 bases removed from V and 4 bases from J, the gap between germline ends came to 10 bases. Looked up from germline, CDR1 is SGHDN and CDR2 is FVKESK. The CDR3 here is CASSRALYEQYF. The CDR3 nucleotides are TGTGCCAGCAGTCGGGCCTTATACGAGCAGTACTTC.

J is TRBJ2-1 and V is TRBV7-6; 14 bases agree with TRBD2. Per germline, CDR1 SGHVS and CDR2 FNYEAQ. The CDR3 length is 17 residues. Trimming cost V 4 bases and J 4 bases; bases outside gene matches: 6. As DNA, the CDR3 is TGTGCCAGCAGCTCGGGACTAGCGGGAGCTGCATACAATGAGCAGTTCTTC. It codes for CASSSGLAGAAYNEQFF.

This clonotype was found many times. The chain employs TRBV6-1 and TRBJ2-7; 7 bases are a match to TRBD1. The V gene's germline CDR1 is MNHNS and CDR2 SASEGT. This CDR3 has 15 residues. V lost 8 bases, J lost 2 bases, and 12 bases stayed unmatched. The CDR3 protein is CASESWSTGTYEQYF. The CDR3 DNA reads as TGTGCCAGCGAATCTTGGTCGACAGGGACCTACGAGCAGTACTTC.

The chain couples TRBV5-1 to TRBJ2-7; 8 nucleotides align to TRBD1. J lost 3 bases, V lost 4 bases, and 18 bases had no gene match. The CDR3 runs to 18 residues. CDR1 and CDR2 from the germline V gene are SGHRS and YFSETQ. Here the CDR3 reads CASSPHTIVGQGLYEQYF. Here the CDR3 DNA reads TGCGCCAGCAGCCCGCACACTATAGTCGGACAGGGACTCTACGAGCAGTACTTC.

This clonotype was seen a few times. V and J are TRBV3-1 and TRBJ2-2; the match to TRBD1 covers 10 bases. V lost 7 bases and J lost 1; bases outside the gene matches: 6. Germline CDR1 and CDR2: LGHDT and YNNKEL (reference sequence). The CDR3 sequence is 16 residues long. For the CDR3, the DNA is TGTGCCAGCATCTCCCGGGACAGGGGGAACACCGGGGAGCTGTTTTTT. This codes for CASISRDRGNTGELFF.

This clonotype came up a few times. Here the CDR3 reads CASSHSLAQNEQFF. The CDR3 region has the DNA TGTGCCAGCAGCCACTCACTAGCGCAGAATGAGCAGTTCTTC. The genes are TRBV14 and TRBJ2-1, with TRBD2 identical over 7 bases. Per germline, CDR1 SGHDN and CDR2 FVKESK. This CDR3 region has 14 residues. The trim removed 3 bases at V and 7 bases at J, leaving 6 bases unmatched.

This clonotype was detected only a few times. The genes are TRBV18 and TRBJ2-3, with 13 nucleotides matching TRBD2. The germline CDR1 and CDR2 sequences are KGHSH and LQKENI. CDR3 length: 15 residues. V shed 2 bases, J shed 8 bases, and the junction held 4 bases outside the gene matches. Written as DNA, the CDR3 is TGTGCCAGCTCACCAGGACTAGCGGGAGTTAGTACGCAGTATTTT. The encoded protein is CASSPGLAGVSTQYF.

The chain couples TRBV7-9 to TRBJ2-7, with 8 nucleotides matching TRBD1. V dropped 8 bases and J dropped 4; count of bases not matched to a gene: 10. CDR1 and CDR2 from the germline V gene are SEHNR and FQNEAQ (reference sequence). This CDR3 is built from 14 residues. CDR3: CASGTGTGIYEQYF. For the CDR3, the DNA is TGTGCCAGCGGTACCGGGACAGGAATTTACGAGCAGTACTTC.

The chain recombines TRBV6-5 with TRBJ1-1; 7 bases agree with TRBD1. This CDR3 comprises 15 residues. V was pared by 2 bases and J by 4 bases, with 7 bases of the junction left unmatched. Per the germline V gene, CDR1 is MNHEY and CDR2 is SVGAGI. CDR3 bases: TGTGCCAGCAGTTACCAATTGACAGGGAGCACTGAAGCTTTCTTT. Residues: CASSYQLTGSTEAFF.

In this sample, this clonotype turned up a few times. The chain joins TRBV20-1 to TRBJ2-2; 8 positions match TRBD1. Per germline, CDR1 DFQATT and CDR2 SNEGSKA (reference sequence). After removal of 5 bases from V and 4 bases from J, the junction contained 6 bases not matched to a gene. The CDR3 is 14 residues long. CDR3 sequence reads: CSAPRDRPTGELFF. CDR3 sequence (DNA): TGCAGTGCTCCCCGGGACAGGCCCACCGGGGAGCTGTTTTTT.

At least ten counts were recorded for this clonotype. V and J are TRBV15 and TRBJ2-1; tentatively, D is TRBD2 (6 bases). The V gene's germline CDR1 is LNHNV and CDR2 YYDKDF (reference sequence). The germline V and J ends were trimmed by 2 bases and 4 bases, with 15 bases remaining between them. The CDR3 length is 16 residues. The CDR3 DNA reads as TGTGCCACCAGCAGAAAACGGGAGACTAGTTACAATGAGCAGTTCTTC. Translated, it gives CATSRKRETSYNEQFF.

CDR3 protein: CSVTGQGANYGYTF. CDR3 DNA sequence: TGCAGCGTTACGGGACAGGGAGCTAACTATGGCTACACCTTC. The chain couples TRBV29-1 to TRBJ1-2; 9 bases match TRBD1. Germline V gene data show CDR1 as SQVTM and CDR2 as ANQGSEA. V lost 5 bases, J lost 0 bases, and 4 bases stayed unmatched. This CDR3 region has 14 residues.

The sample holds a few counts of this clonotype. The J gene is TRBJ2-7, the V gene TRBV27, with D maybe TRBD2 (5 bases). In germline, CDR1 is MNHEY, CDR2 SMNVEV (reference sequence). The CDR3 runs to 15 residues. Trimming left V 2 bases short and J 7 bases short, with 18 bases between. The CDR3: CASSLGSELAGEQYF. The CDR3 DNA reads as TGTGCCAGCAGTTTAGGATCTGAACTGGCGGGTGAGCAGTACTTC.

DNA for the CDR3: TGTGCCAGCAGCCCCTCACTAGCGGGAGTATTCGGTGAGCAGTTCTTC. Encoded protein: CASSPSLAGVFGEQFF. This chain links TRBV11-2 with TRBJ2-1; 11 nucleotides match TRBD2. Germline V lookup: CDR1 SGHAT, CDR2 FQNNGV. Trimming cost V 5 bases and J 9 bases; bases outside gene matches: 12. The CDR3 has 16 amino acids.

This clonotype showed up just a few times. The V call is TRBV29-1, the J call TRBJ1-2; D might be TRBD1 (5 bases). The CDR3 is made up of 13 amino acids. In germline, CDR1 is SQVTM, CDR2 ANQGSEA. V gave up 3 bases and J gave up 4 bases, with 12 bases separating them. This chain's CDR3 is CSVDSGSGYGYTF. In DNA form, the CDR3 reads TGCAGCGTTGACTCAGGGTCGGGCTATGGCTACACCTTC.

Ten or more counts support this clonotype. CDR3 sequence reads: CASSLEGQGNSYEQYF. For the CDR3, the DNA is TGTGCCAGCAGCTTAGAGGGACAGGGGAATTCCTACGAGCAGTACTTC. The rearrangement links TRBV7-2 to TRBJ2-7; 10 bases are a match to TRBD1. CDR3 length equals 16 residues. CDR1 is SGHTA, CDR2 FQGNSA, per germline. With 1 base clipped from V and 1 base from J, the junction kept 4 bases outside the gene matches.

The chain joins TRBV10-3 to TRBJ1-5; 7 bases match TRBD1. The CDR3 covers 13 residues. Germline lookup yields CDR1 ENHRY and CDR2 SYGVKD. J gave up 7 bases and V 10 bases, and 10 bases lay outside the gene matches. This CDR3 reads CATAADRDQPQHF. CDR3 in DNA: TGTGCCACCGCGGCAGACAGGGACCAGCCCCAGCATTTT.

The chain is built from TRBV28 and TRBJ1-2, with D uncertain. This CDR3 has 13 amino acids. The germline V gene has CDR1 MDHEN and CDR2 SYDVKM. Trimming pared 6 bases from V and 5 bases from J, leaving 13 bases between. The DNA of the CDR3 is TGTGCCAGCAGGCCCCGGACGGTTTATGGCTACACCTTC. It specifies CASRPRTVYGYTF.

The sample holds many counts of this clonotype. The chain recombines TRBV7-3 with TRBJ2-7, with TRBD2 matching 7 bases. The germline V gene has CDR1 SGHTA and CDR2 FQGTGA. Losses at the gene ends were 6 bases for V and 3 bases for J; bases not matched to a gene: 8. The CDR3 consists of 14 residues. Here the CDR3 reads CASSPQGDYYEQYF. Written as DNA, the CDR3 is TGTGCCAGCAGTCCCCAAGGGGACTACTACGAGCAGTACTTC.

The rearrangement uses TRBV29-1 and TRBJ2-7; 7 bases are a match to TRBD1. Germline CDR1 SQVTM, CDR2 ANQGSEA. This CDR3 spans 15 amino acids. After removal of 6 bases from V and 2 bases from J, the junction contained 13 bases not matched to a gene. CDR3 sequence: CSVKDDRVLPYEQYF. The CDR3 DNA reads TGCAGCGTCAAAGATGACAGGGTTTTGCCCTACGAGCAGTACTTC.

This clonotype turned up a few times. The rearrangement links TRBV20-1 to TRBJ2-3, with TRBD2 matching over 11 bases. The CDR3 runs 18 residues. The V segment lost 3 bases and the J segment 0 bases; nucleotides outside the gene matches: 11. Germline lookup yields CDR1 DFQATT and CDR2 SNEGSKA (reference sequence). Here the CDR3 reads CSASPLAGGRTSTDTQYF. In DNA, the CDR3 is TGCAGTGCTAGCCCTCTAGCGGGAGGTAGAACTAGCACAGATACGCAGTATTTT.

The chain has TRBV7-9 and TRBJ2-1; 7 bases are a match to TRBD2. The CDR3 covers 15 residues. From germline, CDR1 is SEHNR and CDR2 FQNEAQ (reference sequence). V lost 4 bases and J lost 3; bases outside the gene matches: 6. The CDR3 DNA reads as TGTGCCAGCAGCTCCGCCCTAGCGGACTACAATGAGCAGTTCTTC. Translating it yields CASSSALADYNEQFF.

This clonotype was recorded at least ten times. The V gene is TRBV9, the J gene TRBJ2-7; 9 bases agree with TRBD1. Unmatched junction bases numbered 7, after V lost 2 bases and J lost 4 bases. Germline V lookup: CDR1 SGDLS, CDR2 YYNGEE. CDR3 length: 15 residues. CDR3 loop: CASSVSGTGIYEQYF. The CDR3 coding sequence is TGTGCCAGCAGCGTTTCCGGGACAGGGATTTACGAGCAGTACTTC. The full variable domain, rest sourced from reference TRBV9 and TRBJ2-7, is DSGVTQTPKHLITATGQRVTLRCSPRSGDLSVYWYQQSLDQGLQFLIQYYNGEERAKGNILERFSAQQFPDLHSELNLSSLELGDSALYFCASSVSGTGIYEQYFGPGTRLTVT.